Following are 22 T cell receptor beta chains from one sample sequenced in a study of blood T cell repertoires in COVID-19. Generated by immunoSEQ multiplex PCR, the TCRdb table keeps only in-frame clones and is missing some. Of about 200,000 clones listed, approximately 86% were seen once; the top ten hold around 0.93%. Sequenced sample: peripheral blood. These receptors all come from a man aged 55-75 years with COVID-19, enrolled during active disease.

This clone came up once. The rearrangement uses TRBV29-1 and TRBJ2-3, with 11 positions matching TRBD1. This CDR3 has 18 residues. V trimming: 7 bases; J trimming: 5 bases; junction bases outside the gene matches: 20. Germline assignment: CDR1 SQVTM and CDR2 ANQGSEA. CDR3 amino acids: CSASPGQGVRELLDTQYF. The CDR3 nucleotides read TGCAGCGCTTCCCCGGGACAGGGGGTTAGAGAGCTTTTAGATACGCAGTATTTT.

The CDR3 nucleotides are TGCGCCAGCAGCTTGGACAGTGGGAATCAGCCCCAGCATTTT. The encoded protein is CASSLDSGNQPQHF. J is TRBJ1-5 and V is TRBV5-1; D is unclear. The V end lost 0 bases, the J end lost 4 bases, and 8 bases lay between the germline ends. The CDR3 sequence is 14 residues long. Germline CDR1 reads SGHRS; CDR2 reads YFSETQ.

This clone was counted once. The rearrangement links TRBV27 to TRBJ2-4, with 7 positions matching TRBD1. This CDR3 comprises 18 residues. Trimming took 5 bases from V and 1 from J; bases not matched to a gene: 14. CDR1 MNHEY and CDR2 SMNVEV come from the germline V gene (reference sequence). The CDR3 loop is CASSNRDRKNGAKNIQYF. CDR3 DNA sequence: TGTGCCAGCAGTAACCGGGACAGAAAAAATGGGGCCAAAAACATTCAGTACTTC.

The chain uses TRBV30 and TRBJ1-1; 9 bases map to TRBD1. The V and J ends lost 4 bases and 8 bases, in that order; junction bases with no gene match: 8. Germline lookup yields CDR1 GTSNPN and CDR2 SVGIG (reference sequence). CDR3 length: 13 amino acids. For the CDR3, the DNA is TGTGCCTGGATTCGGGACAGGGTGGGCGAAGCTTTCTTT. Encoded protein: CAWIRDRVGEAFF.

The chain combines TRBV5-5 with TRBJ2-7; 10 bases align to TRBD2. CDR1 is SGHKS, CDR2 YYEKEE, per germline (reference sequence). The CDR3 has 15 amino acids. V lost 5 bases to trimming and J lost 6 bases; unmatched junction nucleotides: 11. The CDR3 sequence: CASSLLAGPSGEQYF. Here the CDR3 DNA reads TGTGCCAGCAGTTTACTAGCGGGGCCCTCGGGCGAGCAGTACTTC.

The chain is built from TRBV6-5 and TRBJ1-1, with D possibly being TRBD1 (6 bases). This CDR3 has 13 residues. Trimming removed 6 bases from V and 9 bases from J, with 17 bases in between. The germline gives CDR1 MNHEY, CDR2 SVGAGI. The CDR3 sequence: CASRPTGREKAFF. The CDR3, as DNA: TGTGCCAGCAGGCCCACAGGGCGGGAGAAAGCTTTCTTT.

This clone appeared once. The chain employs TRBV27 and TRBJ1-4; D is undetermined. CDR1 and CDR2 (germline): MNHEY, SMNVEV (reference sequence). The CDR3 has 13 amino acids. Trimming removed 4 bases at V and 8 bases at J, with 11 bases between. The DNA of the CDR3 is TGTGCCAGCAGTTCCAGGATCGAGGAAAAACTGTTTTTT. Protein product: CASSSRIEEKLFF. Full variable domain (missing parts from reference TRBV27 and TRBJ1-4): EAQVTQNPRYLITVTGKKLTVTCSQNMNHEYMSWYRQDPGLGLRQIYYSMNVEVTDKGDVPEGYKVSRKEKRNFPLILESPSPNQTSLYFCASSSRIEEKLFFGSGTQLSVL.

The chain recombines TRBV28 with TRBJ1-5; D gene uncertain. The CDR3 runs to 14 residues. V lost 3 bases to trimming and J lost 6 bases, with 12 bases between them. The germline V gene encodes CDR1 MDHEN and CDR2 SYDVKM. CDR3 nucleotides: TGTGCCAGCAGTTTTCGGGTAGGAACTCAGCCCCAGCATTTT. It is translated as CASSFRVGTQPQHF.

The rearrangement links TRBV19 to TRBJ2-6, with 8 bases aligning to TRBD1. V trimming: 5 bases; J trimming: 1 base; junction bases outside the gene matches: 7. In germline, CDR1 is LNHDA, CDR2 SQIVND (reference sequence). This CDR3 is built from 17 residues. CDR3 coding DNA: TGTGCCAGTAGTTTAGGACAGGGACAATCTGGGGCCAACGTCCTGACTTTC. It encodes CASSLGQGQSGANVLTF.

The V and J genes are TRBV6-5 and TRBJ1-1; TRBD1 matches 7 bases. This CDR3 spans 13 amino acids. Unmatched junction bases numbered 5, after V lost 6 bases and J lost 4 bases. Germline values: CDR1 MNHEY, CDR2 SVGAGI. This chain's CDR3 is CASSPTGSTEAFF. CDR3 DNA sequence: TGTGCCAGCAGCCCGACAGGGAGCACTGAAGCTTTCTTT.

The chain is built from TRBV18 and TRBJ1-4; 9 bases fit TRBD1. The V and J ends lost 3 bases and 0 bases, in that order; junction bases with no gene match: 5. Germline V gene lookup returns CDR1 KGHSH and CDR2 LQKENI. The CDR3 runs 17 residues. The CDR3 nucleotides are TGTGCCAGCTCACCCACAGGGGGCTACTCAACTAATGAAAAACTGTTTTTT. Protein product: CASSPTGGYSTNEKLFF.

The V gene is TRBV10-3, the J gene TRBJ1-1; TRBD1 agrees at 9 bases. The junction had 5 bases not matched to a gene; V was cut back by 5 bases and J by 4 bases. Germline lookup yields CDR1 ENHRY and CDR2 SYGVKD. The CDR3 consists of 14 residues. The CDR3: CAISPGTGSTEAFF. CDR3 DNA: TGTGCCATCAGTCCCGGGACAGGGTCCACTGAAGCTTTCTTT.

The gene calls are TRBV11-1 and TRBJ2-1; TRBD1 aligns across 7 bases. Germline CDR1 and CDR2: SGHAT and FQDESV (reference sequence). This CDR3 region has 16 residues. V gave up 4 bases and J gave up 0 bases; unmatched junction bases: 6. CDR3: CASSSFRGSSYNEQFF. The CDR3 DNA follows: TGTGCCAGCAGCTCATTCAGGGGGAGCTCCTACAATGAGCAGTTCTTC.

The chain carries TRBV7-9 and TRBJ2-3; TRBD1 might be the D (6 bases). V shed 5 bases and J shed 0 bases, with 18 bases lying between them. Germline V gene lookup returns CDR1 SEHNR and CDR2 FQNEAQ (reference sequence). The length of the CDR3 is 17 residues. The CDR3: CASSGKQGPLSTDTQYF. The CDR3 nucleotides read TGTGCCAGCAGCGGAAAACAGGGCCCACTAAGCACAGATACGCAGTATTTT.

The rearrangement links TRBV5-1 to TRBJ2-5; 7 nucleotides line up with TRBD1. The CDR3 extends over 16 amino acids. Germline CDR1 is SGHRS and CDR2 is YFSETQ. V shed 2 bases and J 3 bases; nucleotides not matched to a gene: 10. This chain's CDR3 is CASSFQTGTAKETQYF. Written as DNA, the CDR3 is TGCGCCAGCAGCTTCCAGACCGGGACAGCAAAAGAGACCCAGTACTTC.

The rearrangement uses TRBV20-1 and TRBJ2-4, with 14 nucleotides matching TRBD2. CDR3 size: 16 residues. Unmatched junction bases numbered 8, after V lost 3 bases and J lost 7 bases. Germline V CDR1 and CDR2: DFQATT, SNEGSKA (reference sequence). CDR3 sequence (DNA): TGCAGTGCTAGTGTGGGGACTAGCGGGAGCGGGAACATTCAGTACTTC. Its protein product is CSASVGTSGSGNIQYF.

The chain joins TRBV5-1 to TRBJ1-5; D perhaps matches TRBD1 (5 bases). Between the trimmed V and J ends, which lost 0 bases and 3 bases, there was a span of 10 bases. This CDR3 contains 15 residues. The germline V gene encodes CDR1 SGHRS and CDR2 YFSETQ. CDR3: CASSLEGALNQPQHF. CDR3 sequence (DNA): TGCGCCAGCAGCTTGGAAGGGGCCCTCAATCAGCCCCAGCATTTT.

V is TRBV19 and J is TRBJ2-1; 7 bases agree with TRBD1. The length of the CDR3 is 15 residues. Germline-derived CDR1 and CDR2 are LNHDA and SQIVND (reference sequence). V lost 4 bases to trimming and J lost 6 bases; unmatched junction nucleotides: 9. The CDR3 reads CASSTPPTGVNEQFF. CDR3 in DNA: TGTGCCAGTAGTACCCCACCTACAGGGGTCAATGAGCAGTTCTTC.

V and J are TRBV29-1 and TRBJ1-1, with D possibly TRBD1 on 6 matching bases. CDR3 length: 14 amino acids. Trimming stripped 6 bases from V and 4 bases from J, with 18 bases between. Germline CDR1 reads SQVTM; CDR2 reads ANQGSEA. This CDR3 reads CSVQRGGSSTEAFF. The CDR3 DNA is TGCAGCGTCCAAAGGGGGGGCTCGAGCACTGAAGCTTTCTTT.

This clone was counted once. This chain uses TRBV7-9 with TRBJ2-5, with 7 bases matching TRBD1. Unmatched junction bases numbered 4, after V lost 5 bases and J lost 4 bases. The CDR3 totals 13 residues. Germline V lookup: CDR1 SEHNR, CDR2 FQNEAQ (reference sequence). The CDR3 DNA follows: TGTGCCAGCAGCCGTACAGGGGTAGAGACCCAGTACTTC. Its protein is CASSRTGVETQYF.

J is TRBJ2-1 and V is TRBV23-1; D gene unclear. TRBV23-1 is given ORF status, its function remaining uncertain. The CDR3 extends over 13 amino acids. Trimming took off 1 base at V and 4 bases at J, with 5 bases between the two ends. CDR3 region: CASSQCEYNEQFF. The CDR3 bases are TGCGCCAGCAGTCAATGCGAGTACAATGAGCAGTTCTTC.

The CDR3 bases are TGCGCCAGCAGCCAAGGACCCCACAGGGATCAGCCCCAGCATTTT. Translating gives CASSQGPHRDQPQHF. V is TRBV4-1 and J is TRBJ1-5; possible D gene TRBD1, 6 bases. The V end was cut by 1 base, the J end by 5 bases, with 12 bases between. Per germline, CDR1 MGHRA and CDR2 YSYEKL. This CDR3 spans 15 amino acids.